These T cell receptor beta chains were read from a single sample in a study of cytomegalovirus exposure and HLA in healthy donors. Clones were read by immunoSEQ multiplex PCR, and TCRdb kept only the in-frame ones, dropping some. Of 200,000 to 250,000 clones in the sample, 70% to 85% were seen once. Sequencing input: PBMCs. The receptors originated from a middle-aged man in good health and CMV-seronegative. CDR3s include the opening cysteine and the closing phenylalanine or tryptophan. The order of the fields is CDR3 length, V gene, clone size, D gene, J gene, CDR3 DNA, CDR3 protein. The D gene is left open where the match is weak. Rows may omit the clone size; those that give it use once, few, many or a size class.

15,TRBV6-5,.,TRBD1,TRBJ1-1,TGTGCCAGCAGTTATTCGACAGGGGCCCGCACTGAAGCTTTCTTT,CASSYSTGARTEAFF
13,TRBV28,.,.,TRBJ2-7,TGTGCCAGCAGTTTATCCCCCCTCTACGAGCAGTACTTC,CASSLSPLYEQYF
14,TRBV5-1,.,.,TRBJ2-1,TGCGCCAGTTCGACTGGAAACTCCTACAATGAGCAGTTCTTC,CASSTGNSYNEQFF
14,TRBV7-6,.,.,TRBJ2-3,TGTGCCAGCAGCTCCAGCGGGCCTACCGATACGCAGTATTTT,CASSSSGPTDTQYF
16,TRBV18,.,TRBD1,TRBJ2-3,TGTGCCAGCTCACTTTACATGGGACAGAACACAGATACGCAGTATTTT,CASSLYMGQNTDTQYF
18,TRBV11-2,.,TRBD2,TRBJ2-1,TGTGCCAGCAGCCACGCCGGACTAGCGGGGGATGGCTACAATGAGCAGTTCTTC,CASSHAGLAGDGYNEQFF
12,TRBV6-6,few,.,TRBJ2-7,TGTGCCAGCAGCAGCCAGGGATACGAGCAGTACTTC,CASSSQGYEQYF
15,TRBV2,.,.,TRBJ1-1,TGTGCCAGCAGTGACTTAGGGACATGGAACACTGAAGCTTTCTTT,CASSDLGTWNTEAFF
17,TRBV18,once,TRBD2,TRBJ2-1,TGTGCCAGCTCACCAACTAGCGGAGGCAGCTCCTACAATGAGCAGTTCTTC,CASSPTSGGSSYNEQFF
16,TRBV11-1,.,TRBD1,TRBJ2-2,TGTGCCAGCAGCTGGGGACAGGGGGCGAGCACCGGGGAGCTGTTTTTT,CASSWGQGASTGELFF
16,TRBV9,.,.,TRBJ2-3,TGTGCCAGCAGCCCCCACTCAGGCGGGTCCACAGATACGCAGTATTTT,CASSPHSGGSTDTQYF
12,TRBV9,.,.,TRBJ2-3,TGTGCCAGCAGCGTGTCAGGGGATACGCAGTATTTT,CASSVSGDTQYF
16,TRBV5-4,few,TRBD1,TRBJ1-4,TGTGCCAGCAGCTTGGGGAAACAGGGGGGGAGTGAAAAACTGTTTTTT,CASSLGKQGGSEKLFF
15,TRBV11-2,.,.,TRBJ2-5,TGTGCCAGCAGCTTAGATTGGTCGGGTGGCGAGACCCAGTACTTC,CASSLDWSGGETQYF
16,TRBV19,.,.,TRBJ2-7,TGTGCCAGTAGTATTGAGGGCAGTCAGGGGACCTACGAGCAGTACTTC,CASSIEGSQGTYEQYF